Sequencing of this T cell receptor (beta chain) was carried out in a study of blood T cell repertoires in COVID-19. Study background: Acute-phase and convalescent COVID-19 samples originated in the United States, Italy and Spain. Nucleic acid was either cDNA or gDNA, and it came from T cells, B-cell-depleted T cells, or PBMCs.

Seattle-derived patients entered the study during active infection and were followed longitudinally. The V gene's germline CDR1 is SNHLY and CDR2 FYNNEI. The CDR3 sequence is 17 residues long. V was pared by 5 bases and J by 4 bases, with 13 bases of the junction left unmatched. Source study methods: Reference gene primer amplification gave nucleated cell count estimates. Here immunoSEQ multiplex PCR was the method, and the copy in TCRdb shows in-frame clones only, minus some. V and J calls and clone size follow that table, whereas D and trimming were derived from the DNA. The table has roughly 180,000 clones, roughly 81% seen once; the top ten hold under 7%.

The sequencing input was peripheral blood. The V gene is TRBV2, the J gene TRBJ1-1; 10 nucleotides align to TRBD1. The TCR sequence derives from a woman between 45 and 60 years old with COVID-19, enrolled during active disease. CDR3 sequence: CASSKTGGFGIGTEAFF. The CDR3 DNA is TGTGCCAGCAGTAAGACAGGGGGCTTTGGGATTGGCACTGAAGCTTTCTTT.